The 32 T cell receptor beta chains presented below share a single source sample, sequenced in a study of T cell repertoires in cytomegalovirus infection (dated 2019 in TCRdb). Sequencing was performed on an Illumina HiSeq 1500. Starting from the raw public reads, TCRdb applied fastp trimming at Q25, assembled clones with MiXCR and retained in-frame beta chains. CDR3 protein sequences are deduplicated, and each keeps its most common genes and DNA. The sample table holds a few hundred thousand distinct CDR3 sequences, of which roughly a sixth were seen once. Clones ranked in the top ten supply around 12% of the sample. Input material: PBMCs. The receptor set was obtained from a human donor in good health (CMV status not recorded). Some clones in this sample may be carry-over from other donors' samples.

This clonotype has a handful of counts. V and J are TRBV6-1 and TRBJ1-4; perhaps TRBD1 as D (5 bases). The CDR3 contains 20 residues. Germline V gene sequence: CDR1 MNHNS, CDR2 SASEGT. V lost 6 bases to trimming and J lost 8 bases, with 34 bases between them. CDR3 sequence: CASRAAGDPIWTRVPEKLFF. The CDR3 nucleotides read TGTGCCAGCAGAGCGGCGGGCGACCCAATTTGGACCAGGGTCCCCGAAAAACTGTTTTTT.

This clonotype was detected a few times. The rearrangement uses TRBV12-3 or TRBV12-4 and TRBJ1-2; unclear D gene. This CDR3 spans 12 amino acids. V dropped 3 bases and J dropped 5 bases, with 7 bases sitting between them. The CDR3 DNA reads as TGTGCCAGCAGTTTCCAGGCGTATGGCTACACCTTC. The encoded protein is CASSFQAYGYTF.

This clonotype was detected a few times. The chain links TRBV6-6 to TRBJ1-5; perhaps TRBD1 as D (5 bases). The V gene lost 0 bases and the J gene lost 3 bases, with 9 bases spanning the gap. This CDR3 contains 15 residues. The germline V gene has CDR1 MNHNY and CDR2 SVGAGI (reference sequence). The CDR3 protein is CASSYSGEINQPQHF. DNA for the CDR3: TGTGCCAGCAGTTACTCGGGGGAGATCAATCAGCCCCAGCATTTT.

This clonotype was observed at least ten times. The chain recombines TRBV12-3 or TRBV12-4 with TRBJ1-4; TRBD1 matches at 8 bases. V lost 7 bases, J lost 7 bases, and 8 bases stayed unmatched. The CDR3 loop spans 14 amino acids. Written as DNA, the CDR3 is TGTGCCAGCAATAACAGGGGGAGGACTGAAAAACTGTTTTTT. Its protein product is CASNNRGRTEKLFF.

This clonotype was detected only once. The chain uses TRBV29-1 and TRBJ2-7; D possibly corresponds to TRBD2 (5 bases). This CDR3 is 16 amino acids long. Germline CDR1 SQVTM, CDR2 ANQGSEA. With 8 bases removed from V and 3 bases from J, the gap between germline ends came to 26 bases. The CDR3 reads CSPAPPSCSGYYEQYF. The CDR3 DNA is TGCAGCCCTGCGCCCCCTAGTTGTTCGGGATACTACGAGCAGTACTTC.

The rearrangement joins TRBV29-1 to TRBJ2-1; the D gene is possibly TRBD2 (8 bases). From germline, CDR1 is SQVTM and CDR2 ANQGSEA. V lost 6 bases and J 9 bases, leaving 24 bases between the germline ends. This CDR3 is 15 amino acids long. The CDR3 sequence is CSVGGGQRLASEQFF. For the CDR3, the DNA is TGCAGCGTCGGGGGGGGACAGAGGTTGGCTAGTGAGCAGTTCTTC.

This clonotype has more than one count but fewer than ten. This rearrangement joins TRBV29-1 to TRBJ1-1; no reliable D call. Germline lookup yields CDR1 SQVTM and CDR2 ANQGSEA. This CDR3 spans 13 amino acids. Trimming stripped 4 bases from V and 3 bases from J, with 12 bases between. The CDR3 loop reads CSVARTMDTEAFF. The CDR3 DNA is TGCAGCGTTGCTAGAACGATGGACACTGAAGCTTTCTTT. The variable domain in full, with the rest retrieved from reference TRBV29-1 and TRBJ1-1, is SAVISQKPSRDICQRGTSLTIQCQVDSQVTMMFWYRQQPGQSLTLIATANQGSEATYESGFVIDKFPISRPNLTFSTLTVSNMSPEDSSIYLCSVARTMDTEAFFGQGTRLTVV.

This clonotype appeared many times. V usage is TRBV7-2 and J usage is TRBJ2-7, with 8 bases lining up with TRBD1. The CDR3 sequence is 14 residues long. With V trimmed by 2 bases and J by 6 bases, 6 bases remained unmatched. Germline assignment: CDR1 SGHTA and CDR2 FQGNSA. The CDR3 bases are TGTGCCAGCAGCTTACAGGGGGCGTTAGCCGAGCAGTACTTC. Its translation is CASSLQGALAEQYF.

V and J are TRBV12-3 or TRBV12-4 and TRBJ2-3, with D unclear. With 6 bases removed from V and 12 bases from J, the gap between germline ends came to 13 bases. CDR3 length: 11 amino acids. The CDR3 region is CASSPWIRQYF. The CDR3, as DNA: TGTGCCAGCAGCCCCTGGATACGCCAGTATTTT.

The rearrangement joins TRBV5-6 to TRBJ2-1, with 10 bases that match TRBD1. The CDR3 is 16 amino acids. V shed 4 bases and J 5 bases; nucleotides not matched to a gene: 9. CDR1 SGHDT and CDR2 YYEEEE come from the germline V gene. CDR3 nucleotides: TGTGCCAGCAGCCCGCTAGGACAGGGGGAGGACAATGAGCAGTTCTTC. Translated: CASSPLGQGEDNEQFF.

This chain connects TRBV28 to TRBJ2-1; possibly TRBD1 for D (5 bases). The CDR3 contains 15 residues. The germline V and J ends were trimmed by 5 bases and 2 bases, with 13 bases remaining between them. Germline assignment: CDR1 MDHEN and CDR2 SYDVKM. The CDR3 loop is CASSTMQGPYNEQFF. In DNA, the CDR3 is TGTGCCAGCAGTACCATGCAGGGCCCCTACAATGAGCAGTTCTTC.

The V gene is TRBV13, the J gene TRBJ1-1; D not resolved. Looked up from germline, CDR1 is PRHDT and CDR2 is FYEKMQ (reference sequence). This CDR3 is built from 12 residues. The germline V and J ends were trimmed by 5 bases and 12 bases, with 16 bases remaining between them. The CDR3 here is CASSRDGVRSFF. In nucleotides, the CDR3 is TGTGCCAGCAGCCGAGACGGGGTGAGGTCTTTCTTT.

The V call is TRBV4-3, the J call TRBJ1-2; D may be TRBD1 (5 bases). This CDR3 contains 15 residues. The germline gives CDR1 LGHNA, CDR2 YSLEER. V was pared by 0 bases and J by 6 bases, with 14 bases between. CDR3 nucleotides: TGCGCCAGCAGCCAAGATGTCAGGGAAACTGATGGCTACACCTTC. Translating gives CASSQDVRETDGYTF.

CDR3 sequence (DNA): TGTGCCAGCAGCTCCCGACTACGGGTGGCGGAGACCCAGTACTTC. This gives the protein CASSSRLRVAETQYF. The genes are TRBV7-2 and TRBJ2-5; D is perhaps TRBD2 (5 bases). V lost 4 bases and J 5 bases, leaving 17 bases between the germline ends. The length of the CDR3 is 15 residues. CDR1 and CDR2 from the germline V gene are SGHTA and FQGNSA. Supplemented by reference TRBV7-2 and TRBJ2-5, the full variable domain reads GAGVSQSPSNKVTEKGKDVELRCDPISGHTALYWYRQSLGQGLEFLIYFQGNSAPDKSGLPSDRFSAERTGGSVSTLTIQRTQQEDSAVYLCASSSRLRVAETQYFGPGTRLLVL.

This clonotype turned up a few times. The chain uses TRBV5-6 and TRBJ1-2; D is unclear. The CDR3 runs 14 residues. Looked up from germline, CDR1 is SGHDT and CDR2 is YYEEEE. V lost 3 bases and J 3 bases, leaving 12 bases between the germline ends. This CDR3 is CASSWWRYDYGYTF. The CDR3 DNA reads as TGTGCCAGCAGCTGGTGGAGGTACGACTATGGCTACACCTTC.

This clonotype showed up many times. The chain links TRBV12-3 or TRBV12-4 to TRBJ2-7; D tentatively fits TRBD1 or TRBD2 (5 bases each). The CDR3 sequence is 13 residues long. V gave up 0 bases and J gave up 9 bases, with 12 bases separating them. CDR3 in DNA: TGTGCCAGCAGTTTAGCGGCCGGGACCGGGCAGTACTTC. It translates to CASSLAAGTGQYF.

This clonotype was found many times. The V call is TRBV7-8, the J call TRBJ2-2; D is possibly TRBD1 (6 bases). Germline V gene lookup returns CDR1 SGHVS and CDR2 FQNEAQ. Deletions cut 2 bases from V and 0 bases from J, with 10 bases between. This CDR3 contains 16 residues. In nucleotides, the CDR3 is TGTGCCAGCAGCTTACTGGGGGCCGCGAACACCGGGGAGCTGTTTTTT. As protein: CASSLLGAANTGELFF.

This clonotype has ten or more counts. The chain has TRBV7-2 and TRBJ2-5, with 7 nucleotides matching TRBD1. The CDR3 contains 14 residues. Per germline, CDR1 SGHTA and CDR2 FQGNSA. Losses at the gene ends were 2 bases for V and 4 bases for J; bases not matched to a gene: 4. For the CDR3, the DNA is TGTGCCAGCAGCTTAATGGGACAGATAGAGACCCAGTACTTC. Encoded protein: CASSLMGQIETQYF.

The chain recombines TRBV7-8 with TRBJ2-5; TRBD2 agrees at 8 bases. Per the germline V gene, CDR1 is SGHVS and CDR2 is FQNEAQ. The ends lost 1 base at V and 4 bases at J; junction bases unmatched: 2. The CDR3 is 14 residues long. The CDR3 sequence: CASSLGAGGETQYF. CDR3 DNA sequence: TGTGCCAGCAGCTTAGGGGCGGGGGGAGAGACCCAGTACTTC. Full variable domain (rest looked up from reference TRBV7-8 and TRBJ2-5): GAGVSQSPRYKVAKRGQDVALRCDPISGHVSLFWYQQALGQGPEFLTYFQNEAQLDKSGLPSDRFFAERPEGSVSTLKIQRTQQEDSAVYLCASSLGAGGETQYFGPGTRLLVL.

This clonotype was seen more than once but under ten times. V gene TRBV12-3 or TRBV12-4 combines with J gene TRBJ1-2; D possibly corresponds to TRBD1 (6 bases). Trimming shortened V by 6 bases and J by 7 bases, and 21 bases separated the two germline ends. CDR3 length equals 15 residues. The CDR3: CASSYHTSGGGGYTF. CDR3 sequence (DNA): TGTGCCAGCAGCTACCATACCTCCGGGGGCGGTGGCTACACCTTC.

This clonotype was seen many times. The chain employs TRBV7-2 and TRBJ2-1; 10 bases are shared with TRBD2. The V segment lost 0 bases and the J segment 15 bases; nucleotides outside the gene matches: 5. This CDR3 is 13 amino acids long. Per germline, CDR1 SGHTA and CDR2 FQGNSA. The CDR3 DNA reads TGTGCCAGCAGCTTAGCCCTTAGCGGGGGGCGGTTCTTC. It codes for CASSLALSGGRFF. Full variable domain (outside the CDR3, taken from reference TRBV7-2 and TRBJ2-1): GAGVSQSPSNKVTEKGKDVELRCDPISGHTALYWYRQSLGQGLEFLIYFQGNSAPDKSGLPSDRFSAERTGGSVSTLTIQRTQQEDSAVYLCASSLALSGGRFFGPGTRLTVL.

This clonotype was observed a few times. The chain joins TRBV28 to TRBJ1-1; D perhaps matches TRBD1 (5 bases). CDR1 is MDHEN, CDR2 SYDVKM, per germline. The CDR3 extends over 14 amino acids. Trimming removed 5 bases at V and 6 bases at J, with 16 bases between. The DNA of the CDR3 is TGTGCCAGCAGTCCCTTTCGCGGGGGACCTGAAGCTTTCTTT. Translated: CASSPFRGGPEAFF.

This chain joins TRBV5-5 and TRBJ2-7, with D perhaps TRBD1 (6 bases). There are 15 residues in the CDR3. The V gene lost 0 bases and the J gene lost 2 bases, with 12 bases spanning the gap. In germline, CDR1 is SGHKS, CDR2 YYEKEE (reference sequence). The CDR3 protein is CASSLVSDSTYEQYF. The DNA of the CDR3 is TGTGCCAGCAGCTTGGTATCGGACAGCACCTACGAGCAGTACTTC. Using reference TRBV5-5 and TRBJ2-7 for the parts outside the CDR3, the full variable domain is DAGVTQSPTHLIKTRGQQVTLRCSPISGHKSVSWYQQVLGQGPQFIFQYYEKEERGRGNFPDRFSARQFPNYSSELNVNALLLGDSALYLCASSLVSDSTYEQYFGPGTRLTVT.

This clonotype was observed a few times. J is TRBJ2-3 and V is TRBV20-1; no definite D call. The CDR3 runs 14 residues. CDR1 is DFQATT and CDR2 is SNEGSKA in the germline V gene (reference sequence). The V gene lost 6 bases and the J gene lost 0 bases, with 13 bases spanning the gap. CDR3 DNA: TGCAGTGCCCCAGTAACCTCTAGCACAGATACGCAGTATTTT. Translating gives CSAPVTSSTDTQYF.

This sequence joins TRBV5-1 and TRBJ2-7; TRBD1 agrees at 10 bases. The CDR3 covers 17 residues. Germline V gene sequence: CDR1 SGHRS, CDR2 YFSETQ. The trim removed 0 bases at V and 5 bases at J, leaving 11 bases unmatched. For the CDR3, the DNA is TGCGCCAGCAGCTTGGGGACAGGGGGACTGCTGGGACACGAGCAGTACTTC. It specifies CASSLGTGGLLGHEQYF.

This clonotype has a handful of counts. The chain carries TRBV6-5 and TRBJ1-6, with D perhaps matching TRBD1 (6 bases). Germline CDR1 MNHEY, CDR2 SVGAGI. CDR3 length: 20 residues. Trimming took 0 bases from V and 7 from J, leaving 25 bases between them. Here the CDR3 reads CASSYSILAGGTGLNSPLHF. In nucleotides, the CDR3 is TGTGCCAGCAGTTACTCGATTTTGGCTGGTGGTACAGGGCTGAATTCACCCCTCCACTTT.

This clonotype was detected ten times or more. This chain links TRBV11-1 with TRBJ2-2; the D is unclear. The CDR3 loop spans 14 amino acids. The V end lost 3 bases, the J end lost 7 bases, and 12 bases lay between the germline ends. Germline V gene lookup returns CDR1 SGHAT and CDR2 FQDESV (reference sequence). CDR3 sequence: CASSLLKWSGELFF. The CDR3, as DNA: TGTGCCAGCAGCTTGCTAAAATGGAGCGGGGAGCTGTTTTTT.

The J gene is TRBJ2-2, the V gene TRBV4-2; the D gene is possibly TRBD2 (5 bases). This CDR3 is built from 13 residues. The ends were cut back, 3 bases at V and 9 bases at J, with 11 bases in the middle. Germline CDR1 reads LGHNA; CDR2 reads YNFKEQ. The CDR3: CASSQQRERELFF. The CDR3 bases are TGTGCCAGCAGCCAGCAGAGGGAACGGGAGCTGTTTTTT.

The CDR3 DNA reads as TGCAGTGCTAGACGGGACCAACAGACTGAAGCTTTCTTT. The encoded protein is CSARRDQQTEAFF. The chain is built from TRBV20-1 and TRBJ1-1; weak D call: TRBD1 (5 bases). Germline loops: CDR1 DFQATT, CDR2 SNEGSKA (reference sequence). CDR3 size: 13 residues. The V end was cut by 2 bases, the J end by 5 bases, with 12 bases between.

This clonotype came up many times. J is TRBJ2-5 and V is TRBV7-2, with a possible D match to TRBD2 (7 bases). The V end lost 5 bases, the J end lost 5 bases, and 18 bases lay between the germline ends. Germline CDR1 is SGHTA and CDR2 is FQGNSA. The CDR3 has 15 amino acids. CDR3 sequence reads: CASSGGEQGPETQYF. In nucleotides, the CDR3 is TGTGCCAGCAGCGGGGGGGAACAGGGTCCGGAGACCCAGTACTTC.

This clonotype has more than one count but fewer than ten. The chain recombines TRBV7-6 with TRBJ2-5; 8 bases are shared with TRBD1. The CDR3 contains 16 residues. Germline V gene lookup returns CDR1 SGHVS and CDR2 FNYEAQ. V gave up 5 bases and J gave up 5 bases; unmatched junction bases: 13. In nucleotides, the CDR3 is TGTGCCAGCAGCCCCCGACAGGGGTCTGCGGAGGAGACCCAGTACTTC. This encodes CASSPRQGSAEETQYF.

This clonotype was counted many times. The J gene is TRBJ1-6, the V gene TRBV12-3 or TRBV12-4; D is unresolved. This CDR3 has 15 amino acids. V was clipped by 3 bases and J by 8 bases, with 14 bases between them. CDR3 in amino acids: CASSFRRLKDSPLHF. The CDR3 coding sequence is TGTGCCAGCAGTTTCAGGCGTCTCAAGGATTCACCCCTCCACTTT.